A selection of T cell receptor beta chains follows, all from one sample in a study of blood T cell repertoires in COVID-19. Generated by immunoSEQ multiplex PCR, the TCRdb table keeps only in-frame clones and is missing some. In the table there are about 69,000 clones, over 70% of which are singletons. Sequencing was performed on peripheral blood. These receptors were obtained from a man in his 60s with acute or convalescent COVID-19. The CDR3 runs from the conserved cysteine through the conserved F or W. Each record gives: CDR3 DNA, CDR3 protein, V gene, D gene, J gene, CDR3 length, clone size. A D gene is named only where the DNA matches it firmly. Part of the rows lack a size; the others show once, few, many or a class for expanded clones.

CDR3 DNA: TGTGCCAGCAGTGCCTCTCGGACCATATATTTT; CDR3 protein: CASSASRTIYF; V gene: TRBV25-1; D gene: -; J gene: TRBJ1-3; CDR3 length: 11; clone size: many
CDR3 DNA: TGTGCCAGTAACCAACTATGGGGCGACGAGCAGTACTTC; CDR3 protein: CASNQLWGDEQYF; V gene: TRBV19; D gene: -; J gene: TRBJ2-7; CDR3 length: 13; clone size: -
CDR3 DNA: TGTGCCAGCAGTTGGTTGATCCCCGGGACAGGGAATGGCTACACCTTC; CDR3 protein: CASSWLIPGTGNGYTF; V gene: TRBV6-2/TRBV6-3; D gene: TRBD1; J gene: TRBJ1-2; CDR3 length: 16; clone size: -
CDR3 DNA: TGTGCCAGCAGCTTAGCGGAGGCCGATACGCAGTATTTT; CDR3 protein: CASSLAEADTQYF; V gene: TRBV7-8; D gene: -; J gene: TRBJ2-3; CDR3 length: 13; clone size: -
CDR3 DNA: TGTGCCAGCTCACCACGGGGGCCTAGGTTATCGCCCTACGAGCAGTACTTC; CDR3 protein: CASSPRGPRLSPYEQYF; V gene: TRBV18; D gene: -; J gene: TRBJ2-7; CDR3 length: 17; clone size: -
CDR3 DNA: TGTGCCAGCAGCGCGGACAGGGGTATCTATGGCTACACCTTC; CDR3 protein: CASSADRGIYGYTF; V gene: TRBV9; D gene: TRBD1; J gene: TRBJ1-2; CDR3 length: 14; clone size: -
CDR3 DNA: TGTGCCAGCCTGCGGACGGGGGGCACCACCTCCTATGGCTACACCTTC; CDR3 protein: CASLRTGGTTSYGYTF; V gene: TRBV13; D gene: -; J gene: TRBJ1-2; CDR3 length: 16; clone size: -
CDR3 DNA: TGTGCCAGCAGCTTAGGGGGAGTGCGGAACACTGAAGCTTTCTTT; CDR3 protein: CASSLGGVRNTEAFF; V gene: TRBV7-9; D gene: -; J gene: TRBJ1-1; CDR3 length: 15; clone size: -
CDR3 DNA: TGTGCCAGCAGCCCAAGCGGGAATCAGCCCCAGCATTTT; CDR3 protein: CASSPSGNQPQHF; V gene: TRBV21-1; D gene: -; J gene: TRBJ1-5; CDR3 length: 13; clone size: -
CDR3 DNA: TGTGCCATCAGTGAACAACATCAAGAGACCCAGTACTTC; CDR3 protein: CAISEQHQETQYF; V gene: TRBV10-3; D gene: -; J gene: TRBJ2-5; CDR3 length: 13; clone size: once
CDR3 DNA: TGTGCCAGCAGCTTAGCCGGGATTGAGCAGTTCTTC; CDR3 protein: CASSLAGIEQFF; V gene: TRBV7-2; D gene: -; J gene: TRBJ2-1; CDR3 length: 12; clone size: -
CDR3 DNA: TGTGCCAGCAGCTTGGGACAGGGCAAGGGCTACACCTTC; CDR3 protein: CASSLGQGKGYTF; V gene: TRBV11-3; D gene: TRBD1; J gene: TRBJ1-2; CDR3 length: 13; clone size: -
CDR3 DNA: TGTGCCAGCAGCTTAGGTCGCGCAGGGGACGCCGAGTGGTACTTC; CDR3 protein: CASSLGRAGDAEWYF; V gene: TRBV7-2; D gene: -; J gene: TRBJ2-7; CDR3 length: 15; clone size: few
CDR3 DNA: TGTGCCAGTAGTATAGATGAACTCAATCAGCCCCAGCATTTT; CDR3 protein: CASSIDELNQPQHF; V gene: TRBV19; D gene: -; J gene: TRBJ1-5; CDR3 length: 14; clone size: -
CDR3 DNA: TGCGCCAGCAGCTTCCGGACAGGCGGCAATTTGAACACTGAAGCTTTCTTT; CDR3 protein: CASSFRTGGNLNTEAFF; V gene: TRBV5-1; D gene: TRBD1; J gene: TRBJ1-1; CDR3 length: 17; clone size: -
CDR3 DNA: TGTGCCAGCAGCTTCTCCTCGGGAGGGGGGGAGCTGTTTTTT; CDR3 protein: CASSFSSGGGELFF; V gene: TRBV7-2; D gene: TRBD2; J gene: TRBJ2-2; CDR3 length: 14; clone size: -
CDR3 DNA: TGTGCCACCAGTGATTTCCTTGACAGCGATACGCAGTATTTT; CDR3 protein: CATSDFLDSDTQYF; V gene: TRBV24-1; D gene: -; J gene: TRBJ2-3; CDR3 length: 14; clone size: -
CDR3 DNA: TGCGCCAGCAGCTTGTTTGGGGGCATTAACTATGGCTACACCTTC; CDR3 protein: CASSLFGGINYGYTF; V gene: TRBV5-1; D gene: -; J gene: TRBJ1-2; CDR3 length: 15; clone size: -
CDR3 DNA: TGTGCCAGCAGCTTATATATCGGGGGGACGTTCTTC; CDR3 protein: CASSLYIGGTFF; V gene: TRBV7-9; D gene: TRBD2; J gene: TRBJ2-1; CDR3 length: 12; clone size: -
CDR3 DNA: TGTGCCAGCAGCGTAGAAAGACAGGGGGCCGGTGAGCAGTTCTTC; CDR3 protein: CASSVERQGAGEQFF; V gene: TRBV9; D gene: TRBD1; J gene: TRBJ2-1; CDR3 length: 15; clone size: -
CDR3 DNA: TGCGCCAGCAGCCAAGCGGGAGATACTCGCTATGGCTACACCTTC; CDR3 protein: CASSQAGDTRYGYTF; V gene: TRBV4-1; D gene: -; J gene: TRBJ1-2; CDR3 length: 15; clone size: few
CDR3 DNA: TGTGCCAGCAGCTTAAAGGGAAGTGGGGTCAGGGTAACTGGGGCCAACGTCCTGACTTTC; CDR3 protein: CASSLKGSGVRVTGANVLTF; V gene: TRBV7-3; D gene: -; J gene: TRBJ2-6; CDR3 length: 20; clone size: -